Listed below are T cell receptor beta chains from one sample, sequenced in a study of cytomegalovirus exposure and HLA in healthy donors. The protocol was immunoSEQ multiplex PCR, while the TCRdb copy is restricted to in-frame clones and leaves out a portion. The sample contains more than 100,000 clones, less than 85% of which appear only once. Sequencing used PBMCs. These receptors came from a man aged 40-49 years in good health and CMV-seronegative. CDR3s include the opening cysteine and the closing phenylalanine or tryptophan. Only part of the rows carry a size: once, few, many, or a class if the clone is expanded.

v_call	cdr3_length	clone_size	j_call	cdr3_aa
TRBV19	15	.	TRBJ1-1	CASSIIGSGNTEAFF
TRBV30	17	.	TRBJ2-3	CAWSVPWGLAETDTQYF
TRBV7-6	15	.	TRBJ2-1	CASSLASGLAGGPVF
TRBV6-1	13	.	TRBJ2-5	CASQRGPPETQYF
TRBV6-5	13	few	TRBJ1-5	CASSWSSGQPQHF
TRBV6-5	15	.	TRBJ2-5	CASRRKGASQETQYF
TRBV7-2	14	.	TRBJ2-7	CASSLVQSQNEQYF
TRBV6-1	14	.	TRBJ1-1	CASSEEGGITEAFF
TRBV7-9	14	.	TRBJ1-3	CASSFPGQGNTIYF
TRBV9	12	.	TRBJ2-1	CASSPQGNEQFF
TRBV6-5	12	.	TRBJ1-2	CASSSGQSGYTF
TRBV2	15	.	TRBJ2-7	CASSEEMAGWYEQYF
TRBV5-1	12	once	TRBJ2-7	CASSLDSGEQYF